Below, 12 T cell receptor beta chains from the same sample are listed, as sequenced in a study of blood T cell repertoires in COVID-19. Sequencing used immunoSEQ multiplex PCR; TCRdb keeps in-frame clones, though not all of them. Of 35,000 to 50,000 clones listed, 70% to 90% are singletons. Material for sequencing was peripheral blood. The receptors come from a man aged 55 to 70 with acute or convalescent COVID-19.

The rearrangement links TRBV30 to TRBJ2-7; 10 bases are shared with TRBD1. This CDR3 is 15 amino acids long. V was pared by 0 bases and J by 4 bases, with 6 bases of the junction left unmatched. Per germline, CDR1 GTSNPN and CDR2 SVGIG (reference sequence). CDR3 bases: TGTGCCTGGAGTGTAGGGACAGGGGTGTCTTACGAGCAGTACTTC. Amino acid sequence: CAWSVGTGVSYEQYF.

CDR3 protein: CASSQKPGAKQYEQYF. CDR3 in DNA: TGTGCCAGCAGCCAAAAACCAGGGGCTAAGCAATACGAGCAGTACTTC. This rearrangement joins TRBV16 to TRBJ2-7, with TRBD1 as a possible D gene (6 bases). The CDR3 loop spans 16 amino acids. Germline V gives CDR1 KGHSY, CDR2 FQNENV. Between the trimmed V and J ends, which lost 2 bases and 4 bases, there was a span of 18 bases.

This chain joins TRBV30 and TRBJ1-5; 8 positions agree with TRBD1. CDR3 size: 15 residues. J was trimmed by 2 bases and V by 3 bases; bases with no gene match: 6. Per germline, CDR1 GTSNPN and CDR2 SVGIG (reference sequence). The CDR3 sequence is CAWSYYRGGNQPQHF. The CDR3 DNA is TGTGCCTGGAGCTACTACAGGGGGGGCAATCAGCCCCAGCATTTT.

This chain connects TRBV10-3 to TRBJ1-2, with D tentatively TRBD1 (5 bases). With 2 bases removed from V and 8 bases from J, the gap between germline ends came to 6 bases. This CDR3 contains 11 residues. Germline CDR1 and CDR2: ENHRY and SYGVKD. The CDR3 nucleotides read TGTGCCATCAGTGAGGACAGCGGCTACACCTTC. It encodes CAISEDSGYTF.

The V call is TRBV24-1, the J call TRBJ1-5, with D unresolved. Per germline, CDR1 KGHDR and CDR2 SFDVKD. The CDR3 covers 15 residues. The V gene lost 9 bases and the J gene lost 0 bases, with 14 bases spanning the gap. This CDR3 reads CATPAVQYSNQPQHF. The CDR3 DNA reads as TGTGCCACCCCAGCGGTGCAGTATAGCAATCAGCCCCAGCATTTT.

The CDR3 region has the DNA TGTGCCAGCACACTTAGCGGGAGCTCCTACAATGAGCAGTTCTTC. Its translation is CASTLSGSSYNEQFF. The rearrangement joins TRBV9 to TRBJ2-1; TRBD2 aligns across 9 bases. Trimming removed 6 bases from V and 0 bases from J; junction bases left unmatched: 4. Germline CDR1 SGDLS, CDR2 YYNGEE. The CDR3 is 15 amino acids.

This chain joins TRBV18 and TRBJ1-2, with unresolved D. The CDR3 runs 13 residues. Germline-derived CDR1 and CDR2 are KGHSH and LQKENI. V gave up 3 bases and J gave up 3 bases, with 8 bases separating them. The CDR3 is CASSPEEDYGYTF. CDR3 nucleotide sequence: TGTGCCAGCTCACCGGAGGAGGACTATGGCTACACCTTC.

This chain's CDR3 is CASSQEAGHSSEVQYF. For the CDR3, the DNA is TGTGCCAGCAGCCAAGAGGCCGGACATTCTAGTGAGGTCCAGTACTTC. The chain recombines TRBV4-2 with TRBJ2-5, with D perhaps TRBD1 (5 bases). Trimming removed 0 bases at V and 10 bases at J, with 21 bases between. Germline values: CDR1 LGHNA, CDR2 YNFKEQ. This CDR3 contains 16 residues.

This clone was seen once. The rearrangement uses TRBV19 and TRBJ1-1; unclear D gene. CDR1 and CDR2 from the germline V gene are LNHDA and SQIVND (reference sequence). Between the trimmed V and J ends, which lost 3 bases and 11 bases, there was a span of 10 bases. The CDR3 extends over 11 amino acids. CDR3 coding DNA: TGTGCCAGTAGTATGAACAATTGGGCTTTCTTT. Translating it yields CASSMNNWAFF.

CDR3 in DNA: TGTGCCAGTAGTATGGGCTTTGGGAGCTCCTACGAGCAGTACTTC. This gives the protein CASSMGFGSSYEQYF. V and J are TRBV19 and TRBJ2-7; D is perhaps TRBD2 (5 bases). Trimming shortened V by 3 bases and J by 0 bases, and 12 bases separated the two germline ends. Germline V gives CDR1 LNHDA, CDR2 SQIVND (reference sequence). The CDR3 has 15 residues.

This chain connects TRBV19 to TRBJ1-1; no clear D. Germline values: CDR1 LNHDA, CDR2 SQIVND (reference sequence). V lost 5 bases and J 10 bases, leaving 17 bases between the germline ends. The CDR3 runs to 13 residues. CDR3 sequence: CASSSEGFRRAFF. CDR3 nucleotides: TGTGCCAGTAGTTCCGAGGGCTTTCGGCGAGCTTTCTTT.

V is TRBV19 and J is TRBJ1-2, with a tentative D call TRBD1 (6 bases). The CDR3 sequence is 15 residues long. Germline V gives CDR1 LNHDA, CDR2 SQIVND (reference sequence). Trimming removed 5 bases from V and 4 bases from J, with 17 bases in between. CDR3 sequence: CASSVPGQPTYGYTF. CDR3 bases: TGTGCCAGTAGTGTTCCGGGACAACCTACCTATGGCTACACCTTC.